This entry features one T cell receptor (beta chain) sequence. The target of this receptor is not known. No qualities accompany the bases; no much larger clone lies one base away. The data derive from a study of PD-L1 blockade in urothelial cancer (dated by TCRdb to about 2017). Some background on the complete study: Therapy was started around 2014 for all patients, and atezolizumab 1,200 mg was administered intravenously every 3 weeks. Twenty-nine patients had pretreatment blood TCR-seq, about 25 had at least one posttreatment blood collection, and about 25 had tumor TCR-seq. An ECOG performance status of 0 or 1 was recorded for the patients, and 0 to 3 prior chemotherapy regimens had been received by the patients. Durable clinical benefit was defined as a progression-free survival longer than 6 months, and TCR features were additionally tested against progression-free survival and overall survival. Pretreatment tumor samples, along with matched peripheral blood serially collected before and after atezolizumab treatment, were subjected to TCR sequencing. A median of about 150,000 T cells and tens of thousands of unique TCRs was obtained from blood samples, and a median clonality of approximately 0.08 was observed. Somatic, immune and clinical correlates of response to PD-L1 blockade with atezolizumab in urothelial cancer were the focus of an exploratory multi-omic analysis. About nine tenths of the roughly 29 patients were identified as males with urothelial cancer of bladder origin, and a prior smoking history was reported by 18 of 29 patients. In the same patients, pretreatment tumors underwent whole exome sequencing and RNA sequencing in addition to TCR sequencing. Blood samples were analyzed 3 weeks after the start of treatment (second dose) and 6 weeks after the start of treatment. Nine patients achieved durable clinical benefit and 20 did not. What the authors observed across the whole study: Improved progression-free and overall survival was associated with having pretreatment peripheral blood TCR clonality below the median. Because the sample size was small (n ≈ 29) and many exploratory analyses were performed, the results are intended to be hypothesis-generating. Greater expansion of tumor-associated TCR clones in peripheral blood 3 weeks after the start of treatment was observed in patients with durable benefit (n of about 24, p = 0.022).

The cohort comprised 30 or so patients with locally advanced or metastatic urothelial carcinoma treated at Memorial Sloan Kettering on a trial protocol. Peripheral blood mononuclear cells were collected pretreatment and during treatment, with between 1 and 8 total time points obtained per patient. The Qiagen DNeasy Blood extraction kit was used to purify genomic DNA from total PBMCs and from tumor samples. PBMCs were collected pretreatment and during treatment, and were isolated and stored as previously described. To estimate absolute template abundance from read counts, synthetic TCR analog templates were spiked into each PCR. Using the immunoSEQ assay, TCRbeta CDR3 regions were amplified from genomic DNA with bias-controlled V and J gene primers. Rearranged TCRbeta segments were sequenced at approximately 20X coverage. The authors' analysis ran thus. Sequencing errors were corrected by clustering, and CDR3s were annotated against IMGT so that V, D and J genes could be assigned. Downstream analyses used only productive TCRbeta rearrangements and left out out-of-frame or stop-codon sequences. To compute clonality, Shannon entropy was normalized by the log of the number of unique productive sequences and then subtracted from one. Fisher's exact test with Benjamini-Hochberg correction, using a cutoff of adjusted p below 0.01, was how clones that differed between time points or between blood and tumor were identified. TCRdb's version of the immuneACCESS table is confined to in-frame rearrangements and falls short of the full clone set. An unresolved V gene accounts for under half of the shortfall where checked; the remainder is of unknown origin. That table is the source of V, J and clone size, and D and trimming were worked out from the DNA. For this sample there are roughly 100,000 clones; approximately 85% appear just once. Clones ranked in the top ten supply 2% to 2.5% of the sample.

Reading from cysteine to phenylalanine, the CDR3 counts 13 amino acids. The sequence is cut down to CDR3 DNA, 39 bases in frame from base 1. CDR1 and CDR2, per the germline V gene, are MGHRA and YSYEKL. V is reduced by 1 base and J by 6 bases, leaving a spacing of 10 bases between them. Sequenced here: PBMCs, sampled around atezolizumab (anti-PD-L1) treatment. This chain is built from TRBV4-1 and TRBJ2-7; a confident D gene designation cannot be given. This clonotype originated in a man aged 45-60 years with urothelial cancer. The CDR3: CASSQALQREQYF. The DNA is TGCGCCAGCAGCCAAGCCCTCCAGCGCGAGCAGTACTTC.